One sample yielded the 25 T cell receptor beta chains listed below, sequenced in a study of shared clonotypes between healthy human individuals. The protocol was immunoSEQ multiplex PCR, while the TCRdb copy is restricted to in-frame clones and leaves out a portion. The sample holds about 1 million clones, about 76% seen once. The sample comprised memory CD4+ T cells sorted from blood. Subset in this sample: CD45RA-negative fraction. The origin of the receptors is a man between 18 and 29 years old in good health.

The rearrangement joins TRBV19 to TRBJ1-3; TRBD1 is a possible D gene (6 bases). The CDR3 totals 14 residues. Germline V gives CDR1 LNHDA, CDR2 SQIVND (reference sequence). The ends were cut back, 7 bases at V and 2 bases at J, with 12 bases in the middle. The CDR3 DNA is TGTGCCAGTATCACCGGGGGCGCTGGAAACACCATATATTTT. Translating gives CASITGGAGNTIYF.

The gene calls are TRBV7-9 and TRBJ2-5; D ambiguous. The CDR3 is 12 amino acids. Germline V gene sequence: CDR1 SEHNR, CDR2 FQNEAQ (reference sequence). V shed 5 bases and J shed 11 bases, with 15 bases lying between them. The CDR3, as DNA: TGTGCCAGCAGCCCCAAGCCAGAGGAGCAGTACTTC. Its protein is CASSPKPEEQYF.

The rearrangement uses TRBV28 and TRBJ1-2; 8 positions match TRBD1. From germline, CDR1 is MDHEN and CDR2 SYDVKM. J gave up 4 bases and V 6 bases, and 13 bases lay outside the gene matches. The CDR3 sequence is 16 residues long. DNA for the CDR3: TGTGCCAGCAGCCCATCGCCGGGACAGGAGTCCTATGGCTACACCTTC. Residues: CASSPSPGQESYGYTF.

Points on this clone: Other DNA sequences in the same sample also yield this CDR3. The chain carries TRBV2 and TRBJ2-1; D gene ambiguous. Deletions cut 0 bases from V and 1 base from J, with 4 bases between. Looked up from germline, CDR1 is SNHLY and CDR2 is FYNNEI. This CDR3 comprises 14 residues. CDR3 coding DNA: TGTGCCAGCAGTGAAGCAAGGTCCTACAATGAGCAGTTCTTC. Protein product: CASSEARSYNEQFF.

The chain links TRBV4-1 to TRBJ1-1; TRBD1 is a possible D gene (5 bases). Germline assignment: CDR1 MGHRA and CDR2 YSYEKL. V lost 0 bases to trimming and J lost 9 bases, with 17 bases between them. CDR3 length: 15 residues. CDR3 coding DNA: TGCGCCAGCAGCCAAGAAGGGGCAGGGAGGTCTAAAGCTTTCTTT. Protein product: CASSQEGAGRSKAFF.

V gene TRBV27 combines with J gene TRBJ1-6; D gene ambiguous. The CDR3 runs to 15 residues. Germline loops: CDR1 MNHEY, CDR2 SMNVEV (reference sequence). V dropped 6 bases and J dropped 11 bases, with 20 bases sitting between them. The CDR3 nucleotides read TGTGCCAGCAGGTCCCTGGGCCGGCCTGGAACACCCCTCCACTTT. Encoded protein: CASRSLGRPGTPLHF.

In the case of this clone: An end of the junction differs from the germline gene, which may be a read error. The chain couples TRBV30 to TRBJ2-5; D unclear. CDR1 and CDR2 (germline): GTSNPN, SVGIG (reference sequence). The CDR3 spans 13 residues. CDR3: CAWSLGPQKTQYF. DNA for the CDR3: TGTGCCTGGAGTCTAGGACCCCAAAAGACCCAGTACTTC.

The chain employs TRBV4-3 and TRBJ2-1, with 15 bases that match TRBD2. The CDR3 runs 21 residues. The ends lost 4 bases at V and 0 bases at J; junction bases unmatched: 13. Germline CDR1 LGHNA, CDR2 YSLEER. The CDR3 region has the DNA TGCGCCAGCAGCCGAGGGCCCGGGGGGACTAGCGGGAGGAGCTCCTACAATGAGCAGTTCTTC. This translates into CASSRGPGGTSGRSSYNEQFF.

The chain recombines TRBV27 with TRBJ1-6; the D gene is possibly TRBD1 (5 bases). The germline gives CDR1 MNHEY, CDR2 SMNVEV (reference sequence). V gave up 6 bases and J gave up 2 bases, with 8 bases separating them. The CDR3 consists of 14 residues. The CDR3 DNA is TGTGCCAGCAGCAGGGTGGCCTATAATTCACCCCTCCACTTT. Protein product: CASSRVAYNSPLHF.

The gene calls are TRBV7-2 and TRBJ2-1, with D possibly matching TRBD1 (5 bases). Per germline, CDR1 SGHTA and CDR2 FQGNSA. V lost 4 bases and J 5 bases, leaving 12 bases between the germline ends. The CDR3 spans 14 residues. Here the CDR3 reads CASSWNSGNNEQFF. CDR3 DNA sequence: TGTGCCAGCAGCTGGAACTCAGGGAACAATGAGCAGTTCTTC.

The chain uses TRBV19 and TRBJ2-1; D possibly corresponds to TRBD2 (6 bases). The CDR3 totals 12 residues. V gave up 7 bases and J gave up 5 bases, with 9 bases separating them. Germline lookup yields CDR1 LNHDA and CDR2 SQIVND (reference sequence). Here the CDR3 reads CASTGENNEQFF. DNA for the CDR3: TGTGCCAGTACGGGGGAAAACAATGAGCAGTTCTTC.

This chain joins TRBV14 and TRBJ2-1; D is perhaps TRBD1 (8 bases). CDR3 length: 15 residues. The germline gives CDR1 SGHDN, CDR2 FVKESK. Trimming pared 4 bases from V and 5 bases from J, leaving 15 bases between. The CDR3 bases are TGTGCCAGCAGCCCCTGGACAGGGACTAACAATGAGCAGTTCTTC. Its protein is CASSPWTGTNNEQFF.

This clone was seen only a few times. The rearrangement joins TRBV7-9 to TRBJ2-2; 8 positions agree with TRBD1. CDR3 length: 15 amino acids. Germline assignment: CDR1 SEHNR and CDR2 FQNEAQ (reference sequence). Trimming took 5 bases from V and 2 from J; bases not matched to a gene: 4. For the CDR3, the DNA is TGTGCCAGCAGCAACCAGGGGGCTAACACCGGGGAGCTGTTTTTT. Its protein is CASSNQGANTGELFF.

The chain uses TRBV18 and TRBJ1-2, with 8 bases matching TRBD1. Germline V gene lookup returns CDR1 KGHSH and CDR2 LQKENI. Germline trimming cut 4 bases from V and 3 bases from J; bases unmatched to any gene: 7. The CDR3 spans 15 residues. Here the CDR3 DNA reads TGTGCCAGCTCACTCGTATTACAGGGGGACTATGGCTACACCTTC. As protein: CASSLVLQGDYGYTF.

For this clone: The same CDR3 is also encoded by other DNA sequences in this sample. CDR3 sequence reads: CASSTATGVNSPLHF. CDR3 nucleotide sequence: TGTGCCAGTAGTACGGCGACAGGGGTCAATTCACCCCTCCACTTT. The chain combines TRBV19 with TRBJ1-6, with 8 positions matching TRBD1. CDR3 length: 15 residues. Germline trimming cut 4 bases from V and 7 bases from J; bases unmatched to any gene: 6. From germline, CDR1 is LNHDA and CDR2 SQIVND (reference sequence).

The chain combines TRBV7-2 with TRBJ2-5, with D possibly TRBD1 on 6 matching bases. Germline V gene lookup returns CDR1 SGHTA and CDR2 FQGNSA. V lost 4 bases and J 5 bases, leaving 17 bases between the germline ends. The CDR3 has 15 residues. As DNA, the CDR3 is TGTGCCAGCAGCTCACAGGGAGCAATAAGGGAGACCCAGTACTTC. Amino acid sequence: CASSSQGAIRETQYF.

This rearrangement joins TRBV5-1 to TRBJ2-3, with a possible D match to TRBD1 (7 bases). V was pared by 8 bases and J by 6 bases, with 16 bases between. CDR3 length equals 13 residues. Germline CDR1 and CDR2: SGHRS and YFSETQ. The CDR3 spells CASAGQSKDTQYF. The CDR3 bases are TGCGCCAGTGCGGGACAGTCTAAGGATACGCAGTATTTT.

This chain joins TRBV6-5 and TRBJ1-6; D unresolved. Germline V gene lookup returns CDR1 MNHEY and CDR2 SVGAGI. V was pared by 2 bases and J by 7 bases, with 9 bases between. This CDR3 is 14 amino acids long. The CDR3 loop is CASSYGRSNSPLHF. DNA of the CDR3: TGTGCCAGCAGTTACGGACGGTCCAATTCACCCCTCCACTTT.

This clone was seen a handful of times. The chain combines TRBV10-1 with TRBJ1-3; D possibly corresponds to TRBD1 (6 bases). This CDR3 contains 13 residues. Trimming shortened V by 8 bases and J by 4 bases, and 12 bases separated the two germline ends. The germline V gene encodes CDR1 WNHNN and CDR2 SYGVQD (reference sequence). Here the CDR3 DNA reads TGCGCCAGCGGTCGGACAGAAGGAAACACCATATATTTT. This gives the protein CASGRTEGNTIYF.

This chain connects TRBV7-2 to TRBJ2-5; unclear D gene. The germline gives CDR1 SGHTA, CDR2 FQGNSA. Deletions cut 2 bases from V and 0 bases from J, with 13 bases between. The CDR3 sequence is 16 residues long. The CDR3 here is CASSLYPPPYQETQYF. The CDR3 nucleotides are TGTGCCAGCAGCTTATATCCCCCCCCGTACCAAGAGACCCAGTACTTC.

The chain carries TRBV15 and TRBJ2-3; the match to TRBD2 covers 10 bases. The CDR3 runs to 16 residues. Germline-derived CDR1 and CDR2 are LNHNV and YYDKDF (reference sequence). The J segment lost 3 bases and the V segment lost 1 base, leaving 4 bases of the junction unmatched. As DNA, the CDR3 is TGTGCCACCAGCAGAGCAGCGGGGGGGAGGACAGATACGCAGTATTTT. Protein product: CATSRAAGGRTDTQYF.

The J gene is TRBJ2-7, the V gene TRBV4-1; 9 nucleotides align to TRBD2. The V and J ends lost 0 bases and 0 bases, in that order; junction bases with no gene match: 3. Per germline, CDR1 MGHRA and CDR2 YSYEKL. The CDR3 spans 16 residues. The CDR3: CASSQDLAGFSYEQYF. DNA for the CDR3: TGCGCCAGCAGCCAAGATCTAGCGGGGTTCTCCTACGAGCAGTACTTC.

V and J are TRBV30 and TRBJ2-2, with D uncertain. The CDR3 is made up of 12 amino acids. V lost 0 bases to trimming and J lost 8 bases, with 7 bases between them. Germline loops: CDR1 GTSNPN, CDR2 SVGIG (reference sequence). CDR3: CAWSVLGGELFF. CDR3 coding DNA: TGTGCCTGGAGTGTACTCGGGGGGGAGCTGTTTTTT. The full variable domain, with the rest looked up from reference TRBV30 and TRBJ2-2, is SQTIHQWPATLVQPVGSPLSLECTVEGTSNPNLYWYRQAAGRGLQLLFYSVGIGQISSEVPQNLSASRPQDRQFILSSKKLLLSDSGFYLCAWSVLGGELFFGEGSRLTVL.

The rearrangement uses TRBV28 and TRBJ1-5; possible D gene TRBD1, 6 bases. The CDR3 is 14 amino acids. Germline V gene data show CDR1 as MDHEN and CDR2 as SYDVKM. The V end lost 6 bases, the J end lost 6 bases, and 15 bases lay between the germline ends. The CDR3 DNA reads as TGTGCCAGCAGCCTAGGGGGGGTGCGTCAGCCCCAGCATTTT. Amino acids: CASSLGGVRQPQHF.

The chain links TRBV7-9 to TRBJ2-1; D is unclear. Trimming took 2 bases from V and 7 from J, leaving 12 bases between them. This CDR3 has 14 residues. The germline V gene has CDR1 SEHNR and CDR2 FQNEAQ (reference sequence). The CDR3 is CASSLTGFGNEQFF. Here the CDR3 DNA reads TGTGCCAGCAGCTTAACGGGTTTCGGGAATGAGCAGTTCTTC.